This section outlines one TCR beta chain sequence together with its context. What it recognizes is unknown. Donors likely had unrecorded immune exposures despite being nominally healthy when sampled. Primers for the PCR totalled 60 Vbeta and 13 Jbeta. Produced via immunoSEQ multiplex PCR; TCRdb's table is partial and in-frame only. Among approximately 100,000 clones listed, about 79% were seen once. This sample was taken from a study of cytomegalovirus exposure and HLA in healthy donors. Study results and limitations: When a later analysis compared HLA-associated TCR beta chains with equally common others, the HLA-associated chains turned out to be more clonally expanded and to have lower generation probabilities.

The CDR3 loop spans 16 amino acids. Germline CDR1 is SNHLY and CDR2 is FYNNEI. Trimming took 6 bases from V and 5 from J; bases not matched to a gene: 13. Input material: PBMCs. V usage is TRBV2 and J usage is TRBJ1-1, with 9 bases lining up with TRBD1. The receptor was derived from a man aged 45-65 years in good health and CMV-seropositive. The CDR3 coding sequence is TGTGCCAGCAGCTCCGGGACAGGGCGAAGGGGGACTGAAGCTTTCTTT. Protein product: CASSSGTGRRGTEAFF.